This T cell receptor (beta chain) was obtained from a study of CD8 T cells in ankylosing spondylitis. Study observations and caveats: Among TCR beta sequences, a motif of eight highly homologous variants appeared characteristic of ankylosing spondylitis blood. Several of the motif variants were reported before in synovial fluid and blood from reactive arthritis.

Germline CDR1 SGHRS, CDR2 YFSETQ. V was shortened by 2 bases and J by 3 bases, with 12 bases between the two germline ends. This CDR3 comprises 14 residues. The TCR beta libraries were generated through quantitative 5'-RACE incorporating molecular barcodes. Each CDR3 protein is one row after TCRdb ran MiXCR on the 5' RACE reads. Of 300,000 to 400,000 distinct CDR3 sequences detected, approximately 15% appear once; the ten largest clones hold approximately 1%. As for this clonotype: Antigen unknown.

This sequence was found in a male donor with ankylosing spondylitis or in good health (not recorded which). The rearrangement links TRBV5-1 to TRBJ2-7; D might be TRBD1 (5 bases). The sample was blood, either unsorted or a sorted T cell fraction (not recorded which). Written as DNA, the CDR3 is TGCGCCAGCAGCTTTCGGGCAGGGAACTACGAGCAGTACTTC. Its protein product is CASSFRAGNYEQYF.